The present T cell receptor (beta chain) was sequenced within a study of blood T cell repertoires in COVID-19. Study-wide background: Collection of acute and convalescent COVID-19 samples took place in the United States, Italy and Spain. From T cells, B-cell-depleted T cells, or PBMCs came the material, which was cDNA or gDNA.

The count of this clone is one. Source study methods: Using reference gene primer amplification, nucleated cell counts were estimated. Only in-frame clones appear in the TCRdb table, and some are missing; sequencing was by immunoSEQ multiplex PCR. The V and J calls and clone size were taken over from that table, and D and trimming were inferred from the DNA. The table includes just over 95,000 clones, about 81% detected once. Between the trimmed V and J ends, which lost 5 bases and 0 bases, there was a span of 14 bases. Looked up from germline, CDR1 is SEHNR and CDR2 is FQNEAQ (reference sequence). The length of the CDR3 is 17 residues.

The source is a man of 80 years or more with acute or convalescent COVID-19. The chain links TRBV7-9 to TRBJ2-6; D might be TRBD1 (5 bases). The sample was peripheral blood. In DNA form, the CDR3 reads TGTGCCAGCAGCATACAGGTGCCCTACTCTGGGGCCAACGTCCTGACTTTC. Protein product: CASSIQVPYSGANVLTF.